Listed here are 29 T cell receptor beta chains from one sample, sequenced in a study of human thymus T cells. Sequencing used immunoSEQ multiplex PCR; TCRdb keeps in-frame clones, though not all of them. In the table there are just over 45,000 clones, 85% to 95% of which are singletons. The sample comprised blood. The receptors originated from a girl less than two years old with a congenital heart defect but otherwise immunologically healthy.

The chain links TRBV15 to TRBJ2-1, with 10 bases fitting TRBD2. In germline, CDR1 is LNHNV, CDR2 YYDKDF (reference sequence). The ends lost 3 bases at V and 7 bases at J; junction bases unmatched: 6. The CDR3 spans 15 residues. For the CDR3, the DNA is TGTGCCACCAGCAGTTCTAGCGGGAGTAGAAATGAGCAGTTCTTC. Amino acids: CATSSSSGSRNEQFF.

The chain has TRBV5-4 and TRBJ2-3; no clear D. Between the trimmed V and J ends, which lost 2 bases and 4 bases, there was a span of 17 bases. CDR1 and CDR2 from the germline V gene are SGHNT and YYREEE (reference sequence). The CDR3 consists of 16 residues. CDR3 bases: TGTGCCAGCAGCTTACCGGGCCAACCCCAATCAGATACGCAGTATTTT. Its translation is CASSLPGQPQSDTQYF.

The sample holds one count of this clone. This chain joins TRBV5-1 and TRBJ2-3; D could derive from TRBD1 or TRBD2 (6 bases each). Germline CDR1 SGHRS, CDR2 YFSETQ. This CDR3 is 13 amino acids long. Trimming removed 4 bases at V and 6 bases at J, with 12 bases between. The CDR3 DNA reads TGCGCCAGCAGCCCAACAGGGAGGGATACGCAGTATTTT. Protein sequence: CASSPTGRDTQYF.

J is TRBJ2-1 and V is TRBV4-2; TRBD2 matches at 11 bases. Germline CDR1 and CDR2: LGHNA and YNFKEQ. J lost 1 base, V lost 3 bases, and 5 bases had no gene match. The CDR3 loop spans 17 amino acids. CDR3 region: CASSHDGLAGSYNEQFF. CDR3 sequence (DNA): TGTGCCAGCAGCCATGACGGACTAGCGGGTTCCTACAATGAGCAGTTCTTC.

This chain connects TRBV2 to TRBJ1-2; TRBD1 is a possible D gene (6 bases). Germline loops: CDR1 SNHLY, CDR2 FYNNEI. The ends were cut back, 0 bases at V and 4 bases at J, with 15 bases in the middle. CDR3 length: 16 amino acids. The CDR3 reads CASSEAQGLLVYGYTF. In DNA, the CDR3 is TGTGCCAGCAGTGAAGCGCAGGGGCTGCTAGTCTATGGCTACACCTTC.

V gene TRBV4-2 combines with J gene TRBJ2-7; 9 bases agree with TRBD2. The CDR3 has 14 amino acids. V shed 10 bases and J 2 bases; nucleotides not matched to a gene: 9. Germline V gene data show CDR1 as LGHNA and CDR2 as YNFKEQ. The CDR3 DNA reads TGTGCCAACCATAGCGGGAGAGGGACCTACGAGCAGTACTTC. This translates into CANHSGRGTYEQYF.

The genes are TRBV4-1 and TRBJ1-2; 7 bases align to TRBD1. The CDR3 is 12 residues long. In germline, CDR1 is MGHRA, CDR2 YSYEKL. Losses at the gene ends were 4 bases for V and 7 bases for J; bases not matched to a gene: 3. The CDR3 spells CASSLTGAGYTF. In DNA form, the CDR3 reads TGCGCCAGCAGCCTAACAGGGGCTGGCTACACCTTC.

The rearrangement joins TRBV16 to TRBJ2-7; D gene unclear. V was trimmed by 3 bases and J by 6 bases, leaving 9 bases between them. Germline V gives CDR1 KGHSY, CDR2 FQNENV. The CDR3 sequence is 12 residues long. DNA of the CDR3: TGTGCCAGCAGCCATGGCTGGGGCGAGCAGTACTTC. It specifies CASSHGWGEQYF.

DNA for the CDR3: TGTGCCAGCAGCCGACAGACTAACTATGGCTACACCTTC. As protein: CASSRQTNYGYTF. The chain employs TRBV4-2 and TRBJ1-2, with a tentative D call TRBD1 (5 bases). The germline V and J ends were trimmed by 4 bases and 0 bases, with 6 bases remaining between them. Germline CDR1 LGHNA, CDR2 YNFKEQ. The CDR3 has 13 amino acids.

The chain links TRBV11-2 to TRBJ2-7, with 7 bases lining up with TRBD2. The CDR3 length is 15 residues. Germline CDR1 and CDR2: SGHAT and FQNNGV. V shed 7 bases, J shed 5 bases, and the junction held 14 bases outside the gene matches. The CDR3: CASTWGGGYPNEQYF. CDR3 nucleotides: TGTGCCAGCACCTGGGGGGGAGGGTATCCAAACGAGCAGTACTTC.

A single count supports this clone. This chain joins TRBV30 and TRBJ2-7, with 7 bases identical to TRBD2. Germline V lookup: CDR1 GTSNPN, CDR2 SVGIG (reference sequence). The CDR3 has 15 amino acids. V was clipped by 3 bases and J by 0 bases; unmatched bases: 8. The CDR3 DNA follows: TGTGCCTGGAGAATGGCGGGAGCCCTCTCCTACGAGCAGTACTTC. Protein: CAWRMAGALSYEQYF.

The CDR3 is CASTHYTGTGGTGELFF. CDR3 coding DNA: TGTGCCAGCACCCATTATACCGGGACAGGGGGAACCGGGGAGCTGTTTTTT. V usage is TRBV27 and J usage is TRBJ2-2; TRBD1 matches at 11 bases. The ends lost 7 bases at V and 5 bases at J; junction bases unmatched: 12. Germline V gene data show CDR1 as MNHEY and CDR2 as SMNVEV (reference sequence). The CDR3 length is 17 residues.

The V and J genes are TRBV9 and TRBJ1-1; D unresolved. The V end lost 0 bases, the J end lost 7 bases, and 7 bases lay between the germline ends. Germline V gives CDR1 SGDLS, CDR2 YYNGEE. CDR3 length: 12 residues. CDR3 protein: CASSVGEGEAFF. The CDR3 DNA reads as TGTGCCAGCAGCGTAGGGGAGGGTGAAGCTTTCTTT.

J is TRBJ1-1 and V is TRBV5-6; TRBD1 aligns across 7 bases. J gave up 3 bases and V 1 base, and 9 bases lay outside the gene matches. CDR1 and CDR2 from the germline V gene are SGHDT and YYEEEE. The CDR3 has 16 amino acids. The CDR3 protein is CASSLIGRGEDTEAFF. The CDR3 DNA sequence: TGTGCCAGCAGCTTGATAGGCAGGGGGGAGGACACTGAAGCTTTCTTT.

V usage is TRBV10-3 and J usage is TRBJ2-5, with TRBD2 matching 12 bases. Germline-derived CDR1 and CDR2 are ENHRY and SYGVKD. The length of the CDR3 is 16 residues. V lost 2 bases, J lost 6 bases, and 7 bases stayed unmatched. This chain's CDR3 is CAISEGLAGGLKTQYF. CDR3 nucleotides: TGTGCCATCAGTGAGGGCCTAGCGGGAGGGTTAAAGACCCAGTACTTC.

CDR3 bases: TGCAGCGTTGAAGGGCCGGGACAGGGGAGGGTGGACACTGAAGCTTTCTTT. It yields the protein CSVEGPGQGRVDTEAFF. The chain employs TRBV29-1 and TRBJ1-1, with 10 bases matching TRBD1. J lost 3 bases, V lost 1 base, and 11 bases had no gene match. CDR3 length: 17 amino acids. Germline values: CDR1 SQVTM, CDR2 ANQGSEA. The full variable domain, rest sourced from reference TRBV29-1 and TRBJ1-1, is SAVISQKPSRDICQRGTSLTIQCQVDSQVTMMFWYRQQPGQSLTLIATANQGSEATYESGFVIDKFPISRPNLTFSTLTVSNMSPEDSSIYLCSVEGPGQGRVDTEAFFGQGTRLTVV.

This chain joins TRBV4-3 and TRBJ2-1; 14 bases fit TRBD2. Trimming at V came to 1 base and at J to 6 bases, leaving 5 bases not matched to a gene. Germline-derived CDR1 and CDR2 are LGHNA and YSLEER. The CDR3 is 17 residues long. The CDR3 DNA reads TGCGCCAGCAGCCAAGTCAGGGGACTAGCGGGAGTCAATGAGCAGTTCTTC. Translating it yields CASSQVRGLAGVNEQFF.

The chain is built from TRBV5-4 and TRBJ1-2; the match to TRBD1 covers 7 bases. Germline V gene lookup returns CDR1 SGHNT and CDR2 YYREEE (reference sequence). This CDR3 has 12 residues. Trimming took 4 bases from V and 10 from J; bases not matched to a gene: 7. The CDR3 here is CASSQGQPAYTF. The CDR3 coding sequence is TGTGCCAGCAGCCAGGGACAGCCTGCCTACACCTTC.

This rearrangement joins TRBV12-5 to TRBJ1-1, with D possibly TRBD1 on 5 matching bases. CDR3 length: 13 residues. Between the trimmed V and J ends, which lost 2 bases and 6 bases, there was a span of 10 bases. Per the germline V gene, CDR1 is LGHNT and CDR2 is FRNRAP. The CDR3 loop reads CASGLSGVAEAFF. The DNA for the CDR3 is TGTGCTAGTGGTTTGTCGGGGGTGGCTGAAGCTTTCTTT.

The chain links TRBV6-7 to TRBJ2-4; 7 bases agree with TRBD2. TRBV6-7 counts as an open reading frame of uncertain function. The CDR3 sequence is 15 residues long. Trimming removed 0 bases from V and 4 bases from J; junction bases left unmatched: 3. The chain's CDR3 is CASSYSSGAKNIQYF. CDR3 coding DNA: TGTGCCAGCAGTTACTCGAGCGGGGCTAAAAACATTCAGTACTTC.

This chain connects TRBV10-1 to TRBJ1-5; D might be TRBD1 (6 bases). Trimming left V 5 bases short and J 0 bases short, with 14 bases between. The CDR3 sequence is 16 residues long. The V gene's germline CDR1 is WNHNN and CDR2 SYGVQD (reference sequence). The CDR3 sequence: CASSNPGEYSNQPQHF. CDR3 nucleotide sequence: TGCGCCAGCAGTAACCCAGGGGAATATAGCAATCAGCCCCAGCATTTT.

V usage is TRBV6-6 and J usage is TRBJ1-6; 11 nucleotides agree with TRBD1. The CDR3 is 16 amino acids. In germline, CDR1 is MNHNY, CDR2 SVGAGI (reference sequence). V was pared by 3 bases and J by 7 bases, with 5 bases of the junction left unmatched. Here the CDR3 reads CASSYFGQGANSPLHF. The CDR3 coding sequence is TGTGCCAGCAGTTATTTTGGACAGGGGGCGAATTCACCCCTCCACTTT.

V and J are TRBV4-2 and TRBJ1-1, with TRBD1 matching 7 bases. The germline V gene encodes CDR1 LGHNA and CDR2 YNFKEQ. This CDR3 spans 13 amino acids. The J segment lost 8 bases and the V segment lost 2 bases, leaving 5 bases of the junction unmatched. This CDR3 is CASSQPPDREAFF. Here the CDR3 DNA reads TGTGCCAGCAGCCAACCACCGGACAGGGAAGCTTTCTTT.

This chain connects TRBV29-1 to TRBJ2-3; no clear D. This CDR3 spans 15 amino acids. V was clipped by 0 bases and J by 6 bases, with 16 bases between them. The germline V gene encodes CDR1 SQVTM and CDR2 ANQGSEA. The CDR3 DNA follows: TGCAGCGTTGAAGAGGGAAACGGTCCGAGGGATACGCAGTATTTT. This translates into CSVEEGNGPRDTQYF.

This clone was seen more than once but under ten times. The chain recombines TRBV4-2 with TRBJ1-1, with 8 bases identical to TRBD1. The germline V gene has CDR1 LGHNA and CDR2 YNFKEQ. V was pared by 6 bases and J by 4 bases, with 4 bases of the junction left unmatched. The CDR3 is made up of 13 amino acids. The CDR3 spells CASREQGGTEAFF. CDR3 nucleotide sequence: TGTGCCAGCAGAGAACAGGGGGGCACTGAAGCTTTCTTT.

The genes are TRBV10-2 and TRBJ2-5; TRBD2 matches 9 bases. The V gene end was trimmed by 6 bases and the J gene end by 5 bases; junction bases not matched to a gene: 7. From germline, CDR1 is WSHSY and CDR2 SAAADI. This CDR3 comprises 14 residues. CDR3 region: CASRGGRALETQYF. CDR3 nucleotide sequence: TGCGCCAGCAGAGGCGGGAGGGCCCTGGAGACCCAGTACTTC.

This chain connects TRBV20-1 to TRBJ2-5; TRBD2 aligns across 7 bases. The CDR3 runs to 9 residues. Germline V gene data show CDR1 as DFQATT and CDR2 as SNEGSKA (reference sequence). The V gene end was trimmed by 8 bases and the J gene end by 7 bases; junction bases not matched to a gene: 1. CDR3: CSPGGTQYF. DNA of the CDR3: TGCAGTCCGGGAGGGACCCAGTACTTC.

The gene calls are TRBV28 and TRBJ2-7; a possible D gene is TRBD2 (6 bases). The CDR3 runs to 15 residues. The V end was cut by 7 bases, the J end by 0 bases, with 16 bases between. Germline loops: CDR1 MDHEN, CDR2 SYDVKM. Written as DNA, the CDR3 is TGTGCCAGCACCCCTAGCGTATTCCTCTCCTACGAGCAGTACTTC. Translating it yields CASTPSVFLSYEQYF.

The chain has TRBV25-1 and TRBJ2-7; TRBD2 might be the D (6 bases). The V end lost 4 bases, the J end lost 2 bases, and 6 bases lay between the germline ends. The CDR3 contains 12 residues. The V gene's germline CDR1 is MGHDK and CDR2 SYGVNS. The CDR3 DNA reads as TGTGCCAGCAGTGGGACTACCTACGAGCAGTACTTC. Amino acid sequence: CASSGTTYEQYF.